These 27 T cell receptor beta chains share one sample of origin, sequenced in a study of T cell repertoires in cytomegalovirus infection. Each CDR3 protein gets one entry after TCRdb re-called the reads with MiXCR. The sample lists approximately 400,000 distinct CDR3 sequences, about a third occurring once. Material for sequencing was PBMCs. All receptors come from a human donor in good health (CMV status not recorded). Some clones in this sample may be carry-over from other donors' samples.

Of note for this clonotype: Relative to the germline gene, one junction end is altered; a read error may explain this. This chain connects TRBV7-2 to TRBJ2-5, with D hard to call. Looked up from germline, CDR1 is SGHTA and CDR2 is FQGNSA. The CDR3 contains 16 residues. DNA of the CDR3: TGTGCAAGCAGCAGAATAGGCGTCGGGTGTCAAGAGACCCAGTACTTC. This gives the protein CASSRIGVGCQETQYF.

This clonotype was detected many times. One end of the junction fails to match germline, which may point to a read error. CDR3 nucleotide sequence: TGTGCCAGCAGCGAAGACGGCAATCAGCCCCAGCATTTT. This gives the protein CASSEDGNQPQHF. This rearrangement joins TRBV6-1 to TRBJ1-5; D is unresolved. The germline gives CDR1 MNHNS, CDR2 SASEGT. CDR3 length equals 13 residues.

The V call is TRBV5-1, the J call TRBJ1-1; D remains ambiguous. Trimming cost V 0 bases and J 1 base, with 10 bases left between them. CDR1 is SGHRS and CDR2 is YFSETQ in the germline V gene. The CDR3 has 15 residues. This CDR3 reads CASSLESQWNTEAFF. In DNA form, the CDR3 reads TGCGCCAGCAGCTTGGAGAGCCAGTGGAACACTGAAGCTTTCTTT. Full variable domain (missing parts from reference TRBV5-1 and TRBJ1-1): KAGVTQTPRYLIKTRGQQVTLSCSPISGHRSVSWYQQTPGQGLQFLFEYFSETQRNKGNFPGRFSGRQFSNSRSEMNVSTLELGDSALYLCASSLESQWNTEAFFGQGTRLTVV.

This clonotype occurred a few times. The CDR3 bases are TGCAGTGCTAGCACCGGGACAGTAAATGAAAAACTGTTTTTT. It yields the protein CSASTGTVNEKLFF. The V and J genes are TRBV20-1 and TRBJ1-4, with TRBD1 matching over 7 bases. CDR3 size: 14 residues. The junction had 6 bases not matched to a gene; V was cut back by 3 bases and J by 5 bases. Germline loops: CDR1 DFQATT, CDR2 SNEGSKA (reference sequence).

There are many counts of this clonotype. The rearrangement links TRBV24-1 to TRBJ2-3; D not resolved. Germline values: CDR1 KGHDR, CDR2 SFDVKD. V was clipped by 10 bases and J by 2 bases, with 12 bases between them. This CDR3 contains 13 residues. CDR3 bases: TGTGCCACTTCCACGTATCCCACAGATACGCAGTATTTT. It yields the protein CATSTYPTDTQYF.

The chain links TRBV12-3 or TRBV12-4 to TRBJ1-1; 8 bases match TRBD1. The trim removed 6 bases at V and 3 bases at J, leaving 12 bases unmatched. The CDR3 spans 16 residues. This chain's CDR3 is CASSPPRTGRHTEAFF. CDR3 DNA: TGTGCCAGCAGCCCACCCCGGACAGGGAGGCACACTGAAGCTTTCTTT.

In its sample, this clonotype was seen many times. This chain links TRBV27 with TRBJ1-4, with D possibly TRBD1 on 5 matching bases. The V end was cut by 5 bases, the J end by 4 bases, with 17 bases between. Per germline, CDR1 MNHEY and CDR2 SMNVEV (reference sequence). The CDR3 is made up of 16 amino acids. CDR3 sequence: CASSPWGEGDNEKLFF. CDR3 nucleotides: TGTGCCAGCAGTCCCTGGGGGGAGGGAGATAATGAAAAACTGTTTTTT.

V gene TRBV7-8 combines with J gene TRBJ1-2; TRBD1 aligns across 9 bases. The CDR3 has 17 residues. Per germline, CDR1 SGHVS and CDR2 FQNEAQ. V shed 0 bases, J shed 4 bases, and the junction held 9 bases outside the gene matches. The CDR3 loop is CASSLAHGQGSGYGYTF. The CDR3 nucleotides read TGTGCCAGCAGCTTAGCGCACGGACAGGGGTCTGGCTATGGCTACACCTTC.

The CDR3: CASSNGLGQETQYF. The CDR3 DNA reads TGCGCCAGCAGCAACGGACTAGGCCAAGAGACCCAGTACTTC. The rearrangement joins TRBV5-1 to TRBJ2-5, with 7 bases matching TRBD2. J was trimmed by 1 base and V by 4 bases; bases with no gene match: 4. This CDR3 region has 14 residues. Germline V gene data show CDR1 as SGHRS and CDR2 as YFSETQ.

The chain is built from TRBV12-3 or TRBV12-4 and TRBJ2-1; TRBD2 aligns across 7 bases. CDR3 length: 15 residues. V dropped 6 bases and J dropped 4; count of bases not matched to a gene: 9. The CDR3 DNA is TGTGCCAGCAGCTTTGGGGGGGGGTATTACAATGAGCAGTTCTTC. Translated: CASSFGGGYYNEQFF.

The chain joins TRBV11-2 to TRBJ2-6; D is possibly TRBD1 (6 bases). CDR3 length equals 17 residues. Germline-derived CDR1 and CDR2 are SGHAT and FQNNGV. The V end was cut by 4 bases, the J end by 4 bases, with 17 bases between. In DNA, the CDR3 is TGTGCCAGCAGCTCCCTTTTAGCAGGGGCAGGGGCCAACGTCCTGACTTTC. Translated: CASSSLLAGAGANVLTF.

This clonotype showed up just a few times. V usage is TRBV7-9 and J usage is TRBJ1-1; D is perhaps TRBD1 (6 bases). Trimming removed 5 bases at V and 1 base at J, with 14 bases between. CDR3 length equals 15 residues. Germline CDR1 reads SEHNR; CDR2 reads FQNEAQ (reference sequence). CDR3 region: CASSNGDTTNTEAFF. Here the CDR3 DNA reads TGTGCCAGCAGCAATGGGGACACAACGAACACTGAAGCTTTCTTT.

The sample holds many counts of this clonotype. The CDR3 protein is CASSPAPGQYNSPLHF. As DNA, the CDR3 is TGTGCCAGCAGCCCCGCACCGGGACAGTATAATTCACCCCTCCACTTT. The chain joins TRBV7-2 to TRBJ1-6; 7 bases are shared with TRBD1. Germline CDR1 and CDR2: SGHTA and FQGNSA. V lost 5 bases to trimming and J lost 4 bases; unmatched junction nucleotides: 8. The CDR3 has 16 amino acids.

This clonotype has a handful of counts. J is TRBJ2-2 and V is TRBV29-1, with TRBD1 identical over 8 bases. V dropped 6 bases and J dropped 5; count of bases not matched to a gene: 5. The CDR3 totals 13 residues. Germline V CDR1 and CDR2: SQVTM, ANQGSEA. The CDR3, as DNA: TGCAGCGTGCAGGGGGCGCCTACCGGGGAGCTGTTTTTT. Protein: CSVQGAPTGELFF.

The chain employs TRBV7-9 and TRBJ1-2; weak D call: TRBD1 (5 bases). The germline V gene encodes CDR1 SEHNR and CDR2 FQNEAQ (reference sequence). V lost 2 bases and J lost 3, with 10 bases in between. This CDR3 has 14 residues. CDR3 DNA: TGTGCCAGCAGCTTAATAGACAGACACTATGGCTACACCTTC. This encodes CASSLIDRHYGYTF.

There are a few counts of this clonotype. The chain links TRBV6-2 or TRBV6-3 to TRBJ2-1, with TRBD1 matching over 8 bases. This CDR3 is 20 amino acids long. The trim removed 0 bases at V and 4 bases at J, leaving 17 bases unmatched. Germline V gene lookup returns CDR1 MNHEY and CDR2 SVGEGT. Written as DNA, the CDR3 is TGTGCCAGCAGTTACTCGAGCGATCGCCCTAACAGGGGGAAATACAATGAGCAGTTCTTC. Its protein product is CASSYSSDRPNRGKYNEQFF.

Concerning this clonotype itself: This may be a read error, as it is one base from a much larger clone. The CDR3 protein is CATFISRQVYSGANVLTF. In DNA form, the CDR3 reads TGTGCCACCTTCATTTCGAGACAGGTCTACTCTGGGGCCAACGTCCTGACTTTC. The chain links TRBV12-3 or TRBV12-4 to TRBJ2-6, with D possibly TRBD1 on 6 matching bases. V dropped 10 bases and J dropped 0 bases, with 22 bases sitting between them. The CDR3 is 18 residues long.

Many counts were recorded for this clonotype. This chain uses TRBV7-6 with TRBJ2-4, with TRBD2 matching over 11 bases. This CDR3 contains 16 residues. Germline loops: CDR1 SGHVS, CDR2 FNYEAQ. The trim removed 5 bases at V and 3 bases at J, leaving 6 bases unmatched. CDR3 sequence (DNA): TGTGCCAGCAGCCTAACTAGCGGGGGAGGCAAAAACATTCAGTACTTC. Amino acid sequence: CASSLTSGGGKNIQYF.

V usage is TRBV12-3 or TRBV12-4 and J usage is TRBJ1-5; D unclear. V gave up 1 base and J gave up 8 bases, with 15 bases separating them. The CDR3 spans 15 residues. CDR3 DNA sequence: TGTGCCAGCAGTTTAGGGGTGTTACAAATGGAGCCCCAGCATTTT. Protein sequence: CASSLGVLQMEPQHF.

The rearrangement uses TRBV20-1 and TRBJ2-2; 9 positions match TRBD1. V was pared by 4 bases and J by 5 bases, with 5 bases of the junction left unmatched. The CDR3 runs to 14 residues. Germline CDR1 DFQATT, CDR2 SNEGSKA (reference sequence). The CDR3 DNA sequence: TGCAGTGCTAAACAGGGGGCAGGGACCGGGGAGCTGTTTTTT. It encodes CSAKQGAGTGELFF.

About this clonotype: A read error may account for a junction end that differs from germline. V and J are TRBV6-8 and TRBJ1-1; possible D gene TRBD1, 5 bases. There are 14 residues in the CDR3. The germline V gene encodes CDR1 MNHGY and CDR2 SAAAGT. The CDR3 is CDSSLGRMNTEAFF. In nucleotides, the CDR3 is TGTGACAGCAGCCTGGGACGGATGAACACTGAAGCTTTCTTT.

The J gene is TRBJ2-3, the V gene TRBV5-1; D not certain. The germline V gene has CDR1 SGHRS and CDR2 YFSETQ. V dropped 0 bases and J dropped 5 bases, with 10 bases sitting between them. The CDR3 contains 14 residues. CDR3 in DNA: TGCGCCAGCAGCTTGGAACTTCCTAAAGATACGCAGTATTTT. Encoded protein: CASSLELPKDTQYF.

This clonotype was picked up a small number of times. The chain combines TRBV18 with TRBJ2-3; perhaps TRBD2 as D (6 bases). CDR3 length equals 15 residues. V gave up 3 bases and J gave up 2 bases, with 12 bases separating them. The germline gives CDR1 KGHSH, CDR2 LQKENI. Written as DNA, the CDR3 is TGTGCCAGCTCACCCGGCCGGGAGTACACAGATACGCAGTATTTT. Encoded protein: CASSPGREYTDTQYF.

In its sample, this clonotype was seen many times. The chain joins TRBV6-1 to TRBJ2-6; TRBD1 agrees at 7 bases. The CDR3 loop spans 19 amino acids. From germline, CDR1 is MNHNS and CDR2 SASEGT. The V gene end was trimmed by 1 base and the J gene end by 1 base; junction bases not matched to a gene: 10. CDR3 coding DNA: TGTGCCAGCAGTGAAGAGATTACAGGGGTGGTGTCTGGGGCCAACGTCCTGACTTTC. This sequence encodes CASSEEITGVVSGANVLTF.

This clonotype was counted between two and nine times. The rearrangement uses TRBV7-2 and TRBJ1-4, with a tentative D call TRBD1 (6 bases). Trimming took 1 base from V and 2 from J, leaving 26 bases between them. The CDR3 spans 21 residues. Germline values: CDR1 SGHTA, CDR2 FQGNSA. CDR3 region: CASSLDPRGLKGGGTNEKLFF. CDR3 sequence (DNA): TGTGCCAGCAGCTTAGATCCCCGGGGCCTAAAGGGGGGCGGCACTAATGAAAAACTGTTTTTT.

A word on this clonotype: At one end the junction does not follow the germline gene, possibly because of a read error. The chain recombines TRBV7-2 with TRBJ1-1; maybe TRBD1 (6 bases). This CDR3 is 17 amino acids long. Germline CDR1 reads SGHTA; CDR2 reads FQGNSA. CDR3 nucleotide sequence: TGTGCCAGCCGCTACAGACAGGCGAATGCTCAGAACTCTGAAGCTTTATTT. Translation gives CASRYRQANAQNSEALF.

Regarding this clonotype: A junction boundary mismatches the germline segment, possibly from a read error. This chain links TRBV18 with TRBJ1-2; D is undetermined. CDR1 is KGHSH and CDR2 is LQKENI in the germline V gene. This CDR3 is 14 amino acids long. The CDR3 loop reads CASSTGREVYVYTF. CDR3 coding DNA: TGTGCCAGCTCAACCGGGAGAGAGGTCTATGTCTACACCTTC.